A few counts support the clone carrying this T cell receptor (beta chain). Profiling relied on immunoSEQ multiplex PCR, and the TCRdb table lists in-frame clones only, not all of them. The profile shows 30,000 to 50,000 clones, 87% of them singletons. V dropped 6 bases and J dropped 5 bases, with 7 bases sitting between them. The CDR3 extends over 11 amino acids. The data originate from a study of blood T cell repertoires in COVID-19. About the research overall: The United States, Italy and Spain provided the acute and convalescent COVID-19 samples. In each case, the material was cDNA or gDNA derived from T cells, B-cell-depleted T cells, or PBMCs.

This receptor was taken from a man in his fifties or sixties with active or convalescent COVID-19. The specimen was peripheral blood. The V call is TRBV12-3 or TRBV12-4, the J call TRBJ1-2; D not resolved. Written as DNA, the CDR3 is TGTGCCAGCAGGGGAGGGTATGGCTACACCTTC. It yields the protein CASRGGYGYTF.